This T cell receptor beta chain was identified in a study of cytomegalovirus exposure and HLA in healthy donors (dated by TCRdb to the late 2010s). For the study in its entirety: An earlier analysis of approximately 640 of the donors reported more than 250 Gb of sequence data and roughly 110 million unique TCR beta sequences from 150 million to 200 million T cells. Because of strong linkage in the cohort, roughly five DR-DQ haplotypes were treated as single units for association and clustering. Genome-wide SNP genotypes for about 65% of the 666 donors were used in a later genetic analysis, which treated that subset as a discovery cohort. Typing coverage varied by locus: roughly 629-640 donors for A, B, C, DRB1 and DQB1; roughly 560 for DQA1; around 570 for DPA1; approximately 470 for DPB1. The study aimed to test whether signatures of past pathogen exposure could be identified by cataloging public T cell receptors. To study patterns of TCR occurrence, a later analysis re-analyzed previously published TCR beta repertoires from around 660 donors and added high-resolution HLA genotyping. In the later analysis, no new phenotypic data were used to find candidate immune exposures; instead, reliance was placed on TCR beta sequences and their occurrence across donors. HLA typing covered class I and class II loci at four-digit resolution. All discovery cohort repertoires had been generated on a single sequencing platform. Of the approximately 400 genotyped donors, 65% to 90% fell in the genetic ancestry cluster associated with self-reported Caucasian donors. Using immunosequencing, the study profiled T cell repertoires from about 610 subjects and related those repertoires to cytomegalovirus serostatus. To predict cytomegalovirus infection status, the study brought together high-throughput TCR immunosequencing, statistical association of individual TCRs with disease status, and machine learning. Among 398 genotyped donors of the cohort, an average of approximately 240,000 unique TCR beta nucleotide sequences were sequenced per donor, roughly 20% of them non-productive. Besides the first cohort of roughly 660 subjects, a separate validation cohort made up of some 110 different subjects was used. Donor age, sex, ethnicity and CMV serostatus were compiled alongside the repertoire data. An earlier analysis of 587 of the donors used high-throughput TCR beta sequencing to judge whether each TCR beta V gene segment behaved as functional or pseudogenic. Roughly 300 gigabases of sequencing data and 78 million or so unique TCR sequences were included in an early release covering several hundred HLA-typed donors.

Summary of the overall study and its limitations: This cohort had only TCR beta chains sequenced, and the lack of alpha or paired-chain data limited which features could be detected. Because counts were too low, about 18 rarely observed V segments, including chromosome 9 orphons, were left out of the earlier analysis of 587 of the donors. The sequencing pipeline was judged likely to have produced a cluster of highly shared sequence variants as a technical artifact. At a false discovery rate of 0.05, a later analysis linked around 15,000 TCR beta sequences to specific HLA alleles. Cytomegalovirus status was reported to be diagnosed by the classifier with high specificity and sensitivity in both the original and validation cohorts. Some IMGT-functional V segments, including TRBV6-2 and TRBV6-3, could not be distinguished by the 87-base-pair reads and were therefore excluded. A few of the identified cytomegalovirus-associated TCR beta chains were confirmed in vitro to be specific for cytomegalovirus antigens. In a later analysis, HLA-associated TCR beta chains were found to be more clonally expanded and to have lower generation probabilities than equally common non-associated chains. V-gene and J-gene trimming of TCR beta chains was associated with a missense DCLRE1C variant in a later genetic analysis, and the association was replicated in an independent cohort. Compared with the roughly 700-donor mean, donors in an Asian-associated ancestry cluster had fewer N-insertions in productive TCRs, according to a later genetic analysis. According to a later analysis, TCR association rates differed among HLA loci, with DRB1 alleles showing the most associated TCRs and HLA-C alleles showing the fewest. HLA typing was unavailable for some donors at each locus, so association tests used only the typed subset. Correlated functional status among segregating V segments might reflect linkage disequilibrium, but an unknown experimental factor could not be ruled out. According to the authors, the approach could potentially be generalized to other disease states and immunological phenotypes. A total of 150 or so TCR beta chains were listed by the study as associated with cytomegalovirus. Roughly uniform sequencing depth across donors was assumed in presence/absence analyses, although this assumption may not hold. In an earlier analysis of 587 of the donors, most TCR beta V segments appeared in productive rearrangements about 87% or about 30% of the time, broadly matching IMGT annotations. Across donors, most TCR sequences were observed very rarely, whereas some public TCRs were present in many individuals. A further reported finding was that TCR beta sequences accurately predicted the HLA-A and HLA-B alleles for most subjects in the first cohort. Most CMV-associated TCR beta chains appeared to be HLA-restricted in a later analysis, and the HLA associations seemed to be driven largely by CMV exposure. A later analysis reported that several top co-occurrence clusters appeared linked to parvovirus B19, influenza, CMV and Epstein-Barr virus. When HLA alleles, especially DR and DQ, strongly co-occurred, attributing TCR associations to individual alleles was difficult. The only immune exposure information available for the cohort was CMV serostatus.

This clone has at least ten counts. Its antigen is unknown. Per-base quality was not reported, and no clone a single base away is much larger than it. The CDR3 runs 16 amino acids, cysteine and phenylalanine included. Solely the CDR3 DNA is kept, with 48 bases framed from the first base. V has 4 bases trimmed and J has 2 bases trimmed; junction bases matching no gene number 7. The library was obtained by the immunoSEQ multiplex PCR assay. The multiplex PCR relied on a mix of 60 forward primers for TCR Vbeta segments and 13 reverse primers for TCR Jbeta segments. The CDR3 region of rearranged TCR beta genes was amplified from genomic DNA by a multiplex PCR assay. Amplified TCR beta libraries were sequenced as 87-base-pair reads on the Illumina HiSeq System. The source study handled its data this way. A later analysis counted about 80 million unique TCR beta chains across the 550 to 800 repertoires, and around 9.9 million of these chains were shared by at least two donors. To remove PCR and sequencing errors, raw reads were error-corrected and collapsed into unique sequences using a nearest-neighbor algorithm that merged closely related sequences. To assign V, D and J gene segments, CDR3 sequences were aligned to IMGT reference sequences. Each retained sequence needed at least a six-nucleotide match to both a V gene segment and a J gene segment. A rearrangement counted as productive if the CDR3 had no stop codons and remained in frame with V and J, and every other rearrangement counted as non-productive. CDR3 was defined by IMGT convention, running from the second conserved V-encoded cysteine to the conserved J-encoded phenylalanine. The earlier analysis of about 500 of the donors excluded sequences that lacked an unambiguous match to a single V gene segment. An earlier analysis of several hundred of the donors called V segments functional above 56.7% productive rearrangements and segregating when the between-donor standard deviation exceeded 5%. To diagnose cytomegalovirus status from the catalog of TCR beta chain sequences, a statistical classification framework was built. A later analysis assigned V and J genes by comparing TCR nucleotide sequences with IMGT/GENE-DB human TR gene sequences. The TCRdist pipeline was used in a later analysis to assign CDR3 sequences and most-parsimonious VDJ recombination scenarios. In a later analysis, each TCR beta chain was defined by its CDR3 amino acid sequence together with its V-gene family, and reads lacking a unique V-gene family were excluded. As a way to deal with suspected cross-contamination and a sequencing artifact, a later analysis dropped 500 to 700 nucleotide sequences that were highly shared and had low generation probability. A later analysis calculated a clonal expansion index for each public chain from normalized within-repertoire ranks of inferred template counts. Generation probabilities in a later analysis came from a VDJ recombination model fitted to out-of-frame rearrangements, and those results were checked against IGoR. In a later analysis, hypergeometric tests were used to score TCR-TCR, TCR-HLA and TCR-CMV co-occurrence, with a repertoire-size bias correction applied to TCR pairs. False discovery rates were estimated in a later analysis by permuting HLA or CMV assignments 20 times. In a later analysis, co-occurring TCRs were grouped using DBSCAN, and TCRdist sequence similarity was added for clustering within HLA-allele-positive subsets. For co-occurrence clustering, repertoires with fewer than 30,000 or more than 120,000 public chains were excluded, along with five or six repertoires with anomalous nucleotide sharing. The immuneACCESS repertoire file appears here via TCRdb, limited to in-frame rearrangements. These files lack a portion of the clones; in checked studies, under half of the deficit traces to unresolved V genes, and the cause of the others is not known. For V, J and clone size, that table is used; D and trimming come from the DNA. For this sample there are roughly 120,000 clones; 65% to 80% appear just once. 9.5% to 15% of the sample rests with the top ten.

The cohort comprised under 700 healthy bone marrow donors. At the time of sampling, all cohort members were nominally healthy, though unrecorded immune exposures were likely present. The donor was CMV seropositive and was included in the group of 250 to 300 seropositive cohort members. Each donor provided a peripheral blood sample, and peripheral blood mononuclear cells were used for TCR beta sequencing. Genomic DNA was extracted from the blood cell samples with the Qiagen DNeasy Blood Extraction Kit. This clonotype was sampled from a woman in her thirties or forties in good health and CMV-seropositive. Sequencing was carried out using PBMCs. Here the chain combines TRBV23-1 and TRBJ2-2, with 7 junctional bases fitting TRBD1. TRBV23-1 counts as an open reading frame of uncertain function. The DNA is TGCGCCAGCAGTCTTCCGGGACAGCCAAACACCGGGGAGCTGTTTTTT. This sequence encodes CASSLPGQPNTGELFF.